This is a list of T cell receptor beta chains from one sample in a study of blood T cell repertoires in COVID-19. Profiling relied on immunoSEQ multiplex PCR, and the TCRdb table lists in-frame clones only, not all of them. Here the sample spans approximately 140,000 clones, around 80% being singletons. Sequences were obtained from peripheral blood. These receptor sequences come from a man older than 75 with acute or convalescent COVID-19. The CDR3 runs from the conserved cysteine through the conserved F or W. A D gene is named only where the DNA matches it firmly. Size values are once, few and many counts, or a class for expanded clones, and some rows have none.

TRBV6-1	few	TRBJ2-2	NA	CASSGGYAANTGELFF	TGTGCCAGCAGTGGCGGATATGCTGCGAACACCGGGGAGCTGTTTTTT
TRBV5-1	NA	TRBJ2-7	NA	CASSLGAAFYEQYF	TGCGCCAGCAGCTTGGGTGCGGCTTTCTACGAGCAGTACTTC
TRBV27	NA	TRBJ2-5	NA	CASSLQGEGWYQETQYF	TGTGCCAGCAGTTTACAAGGGGAAGGGTGGTACCAAGAGACCCAGTACTTC
TRBV4-2	NA	TRBJ1-4	NA	CASSARGGREKLFF	TGTGCCAGCAGCGCAAGGGGGGGCCGGGAAAAACTGTTTTTT
TRBV6-5	NA	TRBJ2-7	NA	CASSFNRDYEQYF	TGTGCCAGCAGTTTCAACCGGGACTACGAGCAGTACTTC
TRBV7-9	NA	TRBJ2-1	TRBD2	CASAWALAGVGNEQFF	TGTGCCAGCGCCTGGGCTCTAGCGGGGGTAGGCAATGAGCAGTTCTTC
TRBV29-1	NA	TRBJ1-6	TRBD1	CSVAKDRERSPLHF	TGCAGCGTCGCTAAGGACAGGGAACGTTCACCCCTCCACTTT
TRBV11-2	NA	TRBJ2-5	NA	CASSLSQNNAETQYF	TGTGCCAGCAGCTTAAGTCAGAATAATGCAGAGACCCAGTACTTC
TRBV5-4	NA	TRBJ1-1	TRBD1	CASSRSLQGLTEAFF	TGTGCCAGCAGTCGAAGCCTACAGGGGCTCACTGAAGCTTTCTTT
TRBV29-1	NA	TRBJ2-7	NA	CSVEGGTSSYEQYF	TGCAGCGTTGAAGGGGGCACGAGCTCCTACGAGCAGTACTTC
TRBV7-2	NA	TRBJ1-1	TRBD1	CASSNRGMYTEAFF	TGTGCCAGCAGCAACAGGGGAATGTACACTGAAGCTTTCTTT
TRBV28	NA	TRBJ1-2	TRBD1	CASQGAEGYGYTF	TGTGCCAGCCAGGGGGCCGAAGGCTATGGCTACACCTTC
TRBV10-3	NA	TRBJ2-7	TRBD1	CAISTGQGPYEQYF	TGTGCCATCAGCACGGGACAGGGACCCTACGAGCAGTACTTC
TRBV2	NA	TRBJ1-1	TRBD1	CASTADRGAEAFF	TGTGCCAGCACCGCGGACAGGGGAGCTGAAGCTTTCTTT
TRBV11-3	once	TRBJ1-5	TRBD1	CASSARPGQGDSYSNQPQHF	TGTGCCAGCAGCGCCCGCCCGGGACAGGGGGATTCTTATAGCAATCAGCCCCAGCATTTT
TRBV7-2	NA	TRBJ1-1	TRBD1	CASSRDSQRTFSEAFF	TGTGCCAGCAGCCGGGACAGCCAAAGAACTTTCTCCGAAGCTTTCTTT